The 29 T cell receptor beta chains listed next were all sequenced from one sample in a study of T cells after yellow fever vaccination. TCRdb analysed the 5' RACE reads with MiXCR anew, one entry per CDR3 protein. Counted here are roughly 400,000 distinct CDR3 sequences, 18% occurring once; the ten biggest clones make up roughly 19%. The material was PBMCs, obtained before the yellow fever booster vaccination. The receptors derive from a man in his late teens or twenties who received the YFV17D yellow fever vaccine.

In this sample, this clonotype turned up a few times. This chain connects TRBV28 to TRBJ2-7; 9 nucleotides align to TRBD1. After removal of 6 bases from V and 5 bases from J, the junction contained 11 bases not matched to a gene. This CDR3 is built from 15 residues. CDR1 is MDHEN and CDR2 is SYDVKM in the germline V gene. CDR3 residues: CASSPSRDRVNEQYV. CDR3 DNA: TGTGCCAGCAGCCCTTCCCGGGACAGGGTCAACGAGCAGTACGTC.

This clonotype showed up just a few times. The chain couples TRBV4-1 to TRBJ1-2; 11 bases match TRBD1. V shed 4 bases and J 4 bases; nucleotides not matched to a gene: 5. This CDR3 region has 15 residues. Germline V lookup: CDR1 MGHRA, CDR2 YSYEKL. CDR3 DNA sequence: TGCGCCAGCAGCCTCAGGACAGGGGGCAGCTATGGCTACACCTTC. Translating it yields CASSLRTGGSYGYTF.

The chain is built from TRBV6-5 and TRBJ1-1; TRBD1 matches 8 bases. After removal of 0 bases from V and 0 bases from J, the junction contained 0 bases not matched to a gene. The CDR3 runs to 15 residues. The germline V gene encodes CDR1 MNHEY and CDR2 SVGAGI. The CDR3 reads CASSYSTGVNTEAFF. The CDR3 coding sequence is TGTGCCAGCAGTTACTCGACAGGGGTGAACACTGAAGCTTTCTTT.

The chain uses TRBV5-1 and TRBJ1-1; D is unclear. The V gene's germline CDR1 is SGHRS and CDR2 YFSETQ. V lost 7 bases to trimming and J lost 1 base, with 14 bases between them. The CDR3 runs to 14 residues. CDR3 region: CASRTTRANTEAFF. Here the CDR3 DNA reads TGCGCCAGCCGTACAACGAGGGCGAACACTGAAGCTTTCTTT.

The chain combines TRBV12-3 or TRBV12-4 with TRBJ1-2; 8 bases match TRBD1. V trimming: 11 bases; J trimming: 4 bases; junction bases outside the gene matches: 9. The CDR3 covers 13 residues. In DNA form, the CDR3 reads TGTGCCTCGTCGGACAGGGCTGTCTATGGCTACACCTTC. Amino acids: CASSDRAVYGYTF.

This clonotype was seen a few times. This sequence joins TRBV6-5 and TRBJ1-6; perhaps TRBD1 as D (6 bases). Per germline, CDR1 MNHEY and CDR2 SVGAGI. V lost 8 bases and J lost 9, with 14 bases in between. The CDR3 extends over 13 amino acids. This chain's CDR3 is CASGAGVASPLHF. The CDR3 DNA reads TGTGCCAGCGGGGCAGGGGTCGCTTCACCCCTCCACTTT.

CDR3 amino acids: CASSRGQGNEQFF. The CDR3, as DNA: TGTGCCAGCAGCCGAGGACAGGGCAATGAGCAGTTCTTC. The genes are TRBV3-1 and TRBJ2-1, with 8 bases matching TRBD1. With 4 bases clipped from V and 6 bases from J, the junction kept 2 bases outside the gene matches. The germline CDR1 and CDR2 sequences are LGHDT and YNNKEL (reference sequence). CDR3 length: 13 amino acids.

There are a few counts of this clonotype. V is TRBV24-1 and J is TRBJ2-2, with D possibly TRBD1 on 6 matching bases. The CDR3 contains 13 residues. V lost 5 bases and J lost 3, with 6 bases in between. Looked up from germline, CDR1 is KGHDR and CDR2 is SFDVKD. The CDR3 region has the DNA TGTGCCACCAGTGGACAGGACACCGGGGAGCTGTTTTTT. Its translation is CATSGQDTGELFF.

Only a few counts were recorded for this clonotype. The V call is TRBV7-2, the J call TRBJ1-3; no firm D call. Germline loops: CDR1 SGHTA, CDR2 FQGNSA. This CDR3 region has 15 residues. V lost 5 bases, J lost 0 bases, and 11 bases lay in between. In nucleotides, the CDR3 is TGTGCCAGCAGCCGAACATGGAACTCTGGAAACACCATATATTTT. Its protein is CASSRTWNSGNTIYF.

V gene TRBV20-1 combines with J gene TRBJ1-1, with D tentatively TRBD1 (6 bases). Per the germline V gene, CDR1 is DFQATT and CDR2 is SNEGSKA (reference sequence). This CDR3 is built from 13 residues. V lost 5 bases, J lost 4 bases, and 14 bases lay in between. In DNA, the CDR3 is TGCAGTGCTGACCCGGGGGCCCGCACTGAAGCTTTCTTT. It encodes CSADPGARTEAFF.

At least ten counts were recorded for this clonotype. The gene calls are TRBV6-2 or TRBV6-3 and TRBJ2-1; 10 nucleotides align to TRBD2. The CDR3 spans 14 residues. With V trimmed by 6 bases and J by 4 bases, 3 bases remained unmatched. Looked up from germline, CDR1 is MNHEY and CDR2 is SVGEGT. The CDR3 coding sequence is TGTGCCAGCAGCTCGACTAGCGGGTACAATGAGCAGTTCTTC. This sequence encodes CASSSTSGYNEQFF.

This sequence joins TRBV7-2 and TRBJ1-5, with unresolved D. Trimming took 5 bases from V and 0 from J, leaving 11 bases between them. The CDR3 sequence is 15 residues long. CDR1 and CDR2 from the germline V gene are SGHTA and FQGNSA. CDR3 loop: CASSPGDYSNQPQHF. Written as DNA, the CDR3 is TGTGCCAGCAGCCCGGGAGACTATAGCAATCAGCCCCAGCATTTT. Full variable domain (outside the CDR3, taken from reference TRBV7-2 and TRBJ1-5): GAGVSQSPSNKVTEKGKDVELRCDPISGHTALYWYRQSLGQGLEFLIYFQGNSAPDKSGLPSDRFSAERTGGSVSTLTIQRTQQEDSAVYLCASSPGDYSNQPQHFGDGTRLSIL.

The chain recombines TRBV5-1 with TRBJ2-2, with D perhaps assigned TRBD1 or TRBD2 (5 bases each). V was clipped by 6 bases and J by 6 bases, with 15 bases between them. CDR1 SGHRS and CDR2 YFSETQ come from the germline V gene. The CDR3 is 14 amino acids. The CDR3 nucleotides read TGCGCCAGCACCGGGGACCCAACGTCCGGGGAGCTGTTTTTT. Amino acids: CASTGDPTSGELFF.

This clonotype has only a few counts. This chain joins TRBV29-1 and TRBJ1-1; 7 bases map to TRBD1. Losses at the gene ends were 3 bases for V and 14 bases for J; bases not matched to a gene: 9. CDR3 length: 11 amino acids. Germline V gene data show CDR1 as SQVTM and CDR2 as ANQGSEA. DNA of the CDR3: TGCAGCGTTGAGAGGGGGCTGGGGTACTTCTTT. Its protein product is CSVERGLGYFF.

About this clonotype itself: A read error may account for a junction end that differs from germline. The genes are TRBV7-7 and TRBJ2-1; D tentatively reads TRBD1 or TRBD2 (5 bases each). The CDR3 has 15 amino acids. From germline, CDR1 is SSHAT and CDR2 FNYEAQ (reference sequence). The CDR3 is CASSRDLSRNNEQFF. CDR3 in DNA: TGTGCTAGCAGCAGGGACCTGTCGAGGAACAATGAGCAGTTCTTC.

This clonotype was detected only a few times. The genes are TRBV6-4 and TRBJ1-1, with TRBD1 identical over 9 bases. This CDR3 contains 14 residues. Trimming removed 2 bases from V and 4 bases from J; junction bases left unmatched: 2. CDR1 and CDR2 (germline): MRHNA, SNTAGT. The CDR3 DNA reads as TGTGCCAGCAGTGACACGGACAGGGGCACTGAAGCTTTCTTT. It codes for CASSDTDRGTEAFF.

This clonotype was counted only a few times. V usage is TRBV20-1 and J usage is TRBJ1-2; no definite D call. This CDR3 has 13 residues. Trimming shortened V by 0 bases and J by 6 bases, and 11 bases separated the two germline ends. From germline, CDR1 is DFQATT and CDR2 SNEGSKA (reference sequence). The CDR3 DNA is TGCAGTGCTAGAGAACTTGTGAGAGATGGCTACACCTTC. Protein sequence: CSARELVRDGYTF.

This clonotype was seen a handful of times. The gene calls are TRBV4-1 and TRBJ1-2, with TRBD1 matching 10 bases. Germline-derived CDR1 and CDR2 are MGHRA and YSYEKL. Trimming removed 8 bases from V and 8 bases from J; junction bases left unmatched: 8. CDR3 length: 13 residues. Here the CDR3 reads CASRQGADSGYTF. The CDR3 DNA reads TGCGCCAGCCGACAGGGGGCGGATTCGGGCTACACCTTC.

In its sample, this clonotype was seen a few times. This rearrangement joins TRBV5-6 to TRBJ2-7, with D perhaps matching TRBD2 (6 bases). The V gene's germline CDR1 is SGHDT and CDR2 YYEEEE. The V and J ends lost 1 base and 2 bases respectively, with 19 bases between them. The CDR3 is 17 amino acids. CDR3 nucleotides: TGTGCCAGCAGCTTGAAGGTCGGACGGGAGTTCCCCTACGAGCAGTACGTC. Encoded protein: CASSLKVGREFPYEQYV.

This clonotype came up a few times. The rearrangement joins TRBV7-3 to TRBJ1-2, with a possible D match to TRBD1 (6 bases). V dropped 3 bases and J dropped 5 bases, with 10 bases sitting between them. CDR3 size: 13 residues. CDR1 and CDR2 (germline): SGHTA, FQGTGA. CDR3 nucleotides: TGTGCCAGCAGCTTCGACAGGATGTATGGCTACACCTTC. It codes for CASSFDRMYGYTF.

This clonotype has only a few counts. The chain carries TRBV29-1 and TRBJ1-1; TRBD1 agrees at 9 bases. The length of the CDR3 is 12 residues. The junction had 2 bases not matched to a gene; V was cut back by 4 bases and J by 5 bases. CDR1 and CDR2 (germline): SQVTM, ANQGSEA. CDR3 bases: TGCAGCGTTGCCGGGACAGGGACTGAAGCTTTCTTT. Protein: CSVAGTGTEAFF.

This clonotype was seen a handful of times. The gene calls are TRBV27 and TRBJ2-1; D not certain. The CDR3 covers 13 residues. Germline CDR1 MNHEY, CDR2 SMNVEV (reference sequence). The CDR3: CTTGWSSYNEQFF. Written as DNA, the CDR3 is TGTACCACCGGTTGGAGCTCCTACAATGAGCAGTTCTTC.

The chain combines TRBV7-9 with TRBJ2-3; D might be TRBD2 (7 bases). Trimming removed 7 bases from V and 2 bases from J, with 19 bases in between. Germline CDR1 is SEHNR and CDR2 is FQNEAQ (reference sequence). This CDR3 is 16 amino acids long. The CDR3 coding sequence is TGTGCCAGCACCCCCGAGGGCCGGGGGGCCACAGATACGCAGTATTTT. Translation gives CASTPEGRGATDTQYF. Looking up the rest from reference TRBV7-9 and TRBJ2-3 gives the full variable domain: DTGVSQNPRHKITKRGQNVTFRCDPISEHNRLYWYRQTLGQGPEFLTYFQNEAQLEKSRLLSDRFSAERPKGSFSTLEIQRTEQGDSAMYLCASTPEGRGATDTQYFGPGTRLTVL.

This clonotype showed up just a few times. The genes are TRBV6-1 and TRBJ2-1, with 12 bases lining up with TRBD2. The CDR3 extends over 15 amino acids. The trim removed 4 bases at V and 5 bases at J, leaving 3 bases unmatched. In germline, CDR1 is MNHNS, CDR2 SASEGT. CDR3 protein: CASSVLAGGDNEQFF. Here the CDR3 DNA reads TGTGCCAGCAGTGTCCTAGCGGGGGGGGACAATGAGCAGTTCTTC.

The CDR3 is CASSSTGDPDQPQHF. Here the CDR3 DNA reads TGCGCCAGCAGCTCAACAGGGGACCCTGATCAGCCCCAGCATTTT. The rearrangement uses TRBV5-1 and TRBJ1-5, with 7 bases fitting TRBD1. V lost 3 bases to trimming and J lost 5 bases; unmatched junction nucleotides: 8. Germline CDR1 SGHRS, CDR2 YFSETQ. The CDR3 runs 15 residues.

The chain recombines TRBV30 with TRBJ1-5; TRBD1 is a possible D gene (6 bases). V was cut by 5 bases and J by 0 bases, with 11 bases left in between. The CDR3 loop spans 14 amino acids. From germline, CDR1 is GTSNPN and CDR2 SVGIG (reference sequence). CDR3 sequence (DNA): TGTGCCTGGGGCCAGGGGCTTAGCAATCAGCCCCAGCATTTT. Protein sequence: CAWGQGLSNQPQHF.

The chain recombines TRBV7-2 with TRBJ2-5, with a tentative D call TRBD2 (5 bases). The CDR3 has 13 residues. V was trimmed by 5 bases and J by 0 bases, leaving 7 bases between them. Germline V gene data show CDR1 as SGHTA and CDR2 as FQGNSA. The CDR3 sequence: CASSTGDQETQYF. The CDR3 DNA reads as TGTGCCAGCAGCACCGGGGACCAAGAGACCCAGTACTTC. The full variable domain, its missing parts supplied by reference TRBV7-2 and TRBJ2-5, is GAGVSQSPSNKVTEKGKDVELRCDPISGHTALYWYRQSLGQGLEFLIYFQGNSAPDKSGLPSDRFSAERTGGSVSTLTIQRTQQEDSAVYLCASSTGDQETQYFGPGTRLLVL.

The table lists this clonotype with many counts. Its ends do not fully match the called genes, so a read error is possible. The V gene is TRBV5-1, the J gene TRBJ2-1; D is unclear. This CDR3 spans 13 amino acids. CDR1 SGHRS and CDR2 YFSETQ come from the germline V gene. The CDR3 DNA reads as TGTGCCAGCAGCCGGAGCTCCTACAATGAGCAGTTCTTC. Encoded protein: CASSRSSYNEQFF. Drawing the rest from reference TRBV5-1 and TRBJ2-1, the complete variable domain is KAGVTQTPRYLIKTRGQQVTLSCSPISGHRSVSWYQQTPGQGLQFLFEYFSETQRNKGNFPGRFSGRQFSNSRSEMNVSTLELGDSALYLCASSRSSYNEQFFGPGTRLTVL.

The chain employs TRBV4-2 and TRBJ1-5; weak D call: TRBD1 (5 bases). Germline values: CDR1 LGHNA, CDR2 YNFKEQ. The CDR3 spans 15 residues. The ends were cut back, 1 base at V and 2 bases at J, with 9 bases in the middle. DNA of the CDR3: TGTGCCAGCAGCCAAGCTGAGGGGCGCAATCAGCCCCAGCATTTT. The encoded protein is CASSQAEGRNQPQHF.